Reported below is one TCR beta chain. This record belongs to a study of cytomegalovirus exposure and HLA in healthy donors. The CDR3 loop spans 12 amino acids. Germline V gives CDR1 SGHAT, CDR2 FQNNGV. V was shortened by 5 bases and J by 7 bases, with 9 bases between the two germline ends. The PCR had 60 Vbeta and 13 Jbeta primers. Sequencing used immunoSEQ multiplex PCR; TCRdb keeps in-frame clones, though not all of them. The sample has around 150,000 clones, approximately 80% seen once. This chain uses TRBV11-2 with TRBJ2-1; weak D call: TRBD1 (6 bases). The TCR sequence derives from a man over 45 in good health and CMV-seronegative. The sequenced sample was PBMCs. The CDR3 spells CASSQGWNEQFF. Here the CDR3 DNA reads TGTGCCAGCAGCCAGGGGTGGAATGAGCAGTTCTTC.